Sequencing of this T cell receptor (beta chain) was carried out in a study of shared clonotypes between healthy human individuals. Whole-study findings and limits: Deeper or shallower sequencing was expected to change how clonotypes are shared among donors.

Clones were sequenced by immunoSEQ multiplex PCR, and TCRdb holds only the in-frame ones, with some missing. The sample comprises about half a million clones, roughly 77% of which are singletons, and around 13% rests with the top ten. As concerns this clone: What it binds is unknown.

This CDR3 spans 16 amino acids. The germline gives CDR1 MGHRA, CDR2 YSYEKL. The ends were cut back, 0 bases at V and 4 bases at J, with 13 bases in the middle. The receptor comes from a woman between 40 and 55 years old in good health. Some clones in this sample may be carry-over from other donors' samples. The chain uses TRBV4-1 and TRBJ2-1, with D perhaps matching TRBD2 (6 bases). Material: PBMCs. The CDR3 sequence: CASSQDQGGAYNEQFF. Written as DNA, the CDR3 is TGCGCCAGCAGCCAAGATCAAGGCGGGGCTTACAATGAGCAGTTCTTC.